The text below deals with one TCR beta chain. CDR3 length equals 16 residues. Losses at the gene ends were 0 bases for V and 3 bases for J; bases not matched to a gene: 8. The germline V gene encodes CDR1 SGHKS and CDR2 YYEKEE (reference sequence). This specimen belongs to a study of blood T cell repertoires in COVID-19. Only in-frame clones appear in the TCRdb table, and some are missing; sequencing was by immunoSEQ multiplex PCR. Among fewer than 200,000 clones, 88% were seen once, and the ten largest hold around 6%. The rearrangement uses TRBV5-5 and TRBJ1-1, with 7 bases that match TRBD1. This TCR was recovered from a man aged 35 to 55 with active or convalescent COVID-19. Sequencing was performed on peripheral blood. The CDR3 region is CASSLDFTGDDTEAFF. The DNA for the CDR3 is TGTGCCAGCAGCTTGGACTTTACAGGGGATGACACTGAAGCTTTCTTT.